This T cell receptor (beta chain) was found in a study of blood T cell repertoires in COVID-19 (dated by TCRdb to 2018 to 2021). General notes on the study: Collaborator samples came from the United States, Italy and Spain and covered acute and convalescent phases of COVID-19. The material from the prospective study consisted of cDNA or gDNA derived from T cells, B-cell-depleted T cells, or PBMCs. Sample metadata almost always included a de-identified subject ID, COVID-19 status, age in years and sex. Deeply sampled blood TCRbeta repertoires from subjects exposed to, actively infected with, or recovered from COVID-19 were included in the dataset. A freely available public database, intended as a resource for researchers studying the immune response to SARS-CoV-2, is where the repertoires were released. Samples were obtained from the ongoing ImmuneRACE study (first 160 participants) and from 1,254 subjects provided by 6 global collaborators. Where available, HLA class I and class II types were taken from metadata supplied by the sample provider and were not determined by assay-based typing. Here is what the overall study found, with its caveats: How much clinical and demographic metadata was included differed by source and by participant, and the metadata was provided uncurated.

The immunoSEQ Assay, a bias-controlled multiplex PCR, was used to amplify TCRbeta CDR3 regions from genomic DNA. The authors' analysis ran thus. Within the assay, amplification of reference gene primers was used to estimate how many nucleated cells each sample contained. Sequence reads were collapsed and filtered to measure the absolute abundance of every unique TCRbeta CDR3 rearrangement. Productive Simpson clonality was computed per sample as the square root of Simpson's diversity index over productive rearrangements. The table comes from immuneACCESS by way of TCRdb, which keeps in-frame sequences with V and J called. Part of the clones is missing from these tables; in studies checked, under half for an unresolved V gene and the rest for unknown reasons. V and J calls plus clone size are reproduced from that table; the DNA served to infer D and trimming. The sample data list roughly 77,000 clones, and around four fifths of these were observed just once. The ten largest clones capture 14% to 15% of the sample.

Spanning cysteine to phenylalanine, the CDR3 consists of 14 amino acids. The sequence is cut down to CDR3 DNA, 42 bases in frame from base 1. The germline V gene sets CDR1 to SGHTA and CDR2 to FQGTGA. V loses 5 bases, J loses 1 base, and the germline ends lie 12 bases apart. One collaborating source in Seattle enrolled patients while the patients were actively infected and followed the patients over time throughout the course of disease. The collaborating institutions used their own protocols to collect whole blood in K2EDTA tubes. For TCRbeta analysis, collaborator samples were shipped as frozen whole blood, as isolated PBMCs, or as DNA extracted from either sample type. Of note for this clone: Its antigen specificity is not known. No base quality information exists; no much larger clone differs at one position.

The chain uses TRBV7-3 and TRBJ2-7; a weak D assignment points to TRBD2 (6 bases agree). The source is a man in his fifties or sixties with COVID-19, enrolled during active disease. Sequencing used peripheral blood. This receptor has the CDR3 CASSPGVGSYEQYF. The bases read TGTGCCAGCAGCCCGGGAGTGGGATCCTACGAGCAGTACTTC.